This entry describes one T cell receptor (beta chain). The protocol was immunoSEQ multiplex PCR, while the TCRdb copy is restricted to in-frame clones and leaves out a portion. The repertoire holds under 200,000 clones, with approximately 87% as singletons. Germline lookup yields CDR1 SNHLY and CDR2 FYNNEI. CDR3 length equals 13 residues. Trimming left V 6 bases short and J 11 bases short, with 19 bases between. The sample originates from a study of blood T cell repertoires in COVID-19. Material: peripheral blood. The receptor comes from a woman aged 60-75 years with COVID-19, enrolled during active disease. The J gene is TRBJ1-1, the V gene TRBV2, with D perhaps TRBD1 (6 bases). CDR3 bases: TGTGCCAGCAGCGCGGCCTATGACAGGTCGGCTTTCTTT. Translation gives CASSAAYDRSAFF.